This T cell receptor (beta chain) was observed in a study of blood T cell repertoires in COVID-19. Across the study: Sample material is recorded as cDNA or gDNA derived from T cells, B-cell-depleted T cells, or PBMCs.

Clones were read by immunoSEQ multiplex PCR, and TCRdb kept only the in-frame ones, dropping some. The table lists about 93,000 clones, about 77% of them singletons. The origin of this receptor is a human donor in a cohort sampled during active COVID-19. Input material: peripheral blood.

The CDR3 is CAISEPDRGRSFGNEQFF. The CDR3 bases are TGTGCCATCAGTGAGCCAGACAGGGGACGCTCATTTGGGAATGAGCAGTTCTTC. The rearrangement joins TRBV10-3 to TRBJ2-1, with TRBD1 matching over 8 bases. Trimming cost V 2 bases and J 7 bases; bases outside gene matches: 16. CDR1 and CDR2 from the germline V gene are ENHRY and SYGVKD. There are 18 residues in the CDR3.